The clone carrying this T cell receptor (beta chain) has at least ten counts. Each TCR cDNA molecule bore a unique molecular identifier. TCRdb itself ran the 5' RACE reads through MiXCR, one entry per CDR3 protein. The repertoire holds about 61,000 distinct CDR3 sequences, with approximately 6.3% as singletons. Specified time point: sample taken at primary tumor resection. Unsorted samples of tumor, nontumor lung or frozen PBMC had their whole RNA sequenced. The data are from a study of spatial heterogeneity in lung cancer. Across the study: Detection consistently yielded more beta chains than alpha chains.

The CDR3 is 14 residues long. Trimming stripped 5 bases from V and 5 bases from J, with 13 bases between. CDR1 is PRHDT, CDR2 FYEKMQ, per germline (reference sequence). The starting material was PBMCs, obtained at surgery. The chain recombines TRBV13 with TRBJ2-1; possibly TRBD1 for D (5 bases). The clonotype originates from a female donor with early-stage non-small cell lung cancer. DNA for the CDR3: TGTGCCAGCAGCCCCCCAGGGCTTCACAATGAGCAGTTCTTC. Translation gives CASSPPGLHNEQFF.